The clone carrying this T cell receptor (beta chain) was detected once. The CDR3 is 15 amino acids. Trimming shortened V by 4 bases and J by 0 bases, and 13 bases separated the two germline ends. Germline CDR1 is SGDLS and CDR2 is YYNGEE. This sample is part of a study of beta chain features in type 1 diabetes. The sequenced template was cDNA made from the entire isolated RNA. The protocol was immunoSEQ multiplex PCR, while the TCRdb copy is restricted to in-frame clones and leaves out a portion. Found here are approximately 150,000 clones, more than 9% of them singletons; the top ten hold around 1.2%.

The sequence came from a man younger than 30 in good health. J is TRBJ1-1 and V is TRBV9; D is uncertain. Source material: naive CD4+ T cells from blood. Here the CDR3 DNA reads TGTGCCAGCAGCTGGGTGGAGGAAATGAACACTGAAGCTTTCTTT. The encoded protein is CASSWVEEMNTEAFF.